The present entry profiles one T cell receptor (beta chain) with its context. The antigen remains unidentified. Germline and junction disagree at one end, which may indicate a read error. With approximately 500 ng total RNA as template and a constant-region primer, TCR beta cDNA was made. Investigators got TCR beta libraries out of three nested multiplex PCR rounds, done with slightly modified ARM-PCR. The study ran its first two PCR rounds for approximately 10 cycles each, using TRBV1-TRBV30 forward primers and a C-beta reverse primer. TCRdb recomputed calls from the multiplex PCR reads with MiXCR, one row per CDR3 protein. Here the sample spans tens of thousands of distinct CDR3 sequences, 70% to 75% being singletons. This entry comes from a study of tumor-infiltrating lymphocytes in primary liver carcinoma. In the study overall: Yields of productive TCRbeta reads ranged from roughly 3.5 to 7.13 million per sample and were similar across tissue types. Study results and caveats: Compared with blood, tumor repertoires held significantly more in their top 250 clones. Overlap between tumor regions exceeded overlap of tumor with adjacent tissue or blood.

This CDR3 contains 14 residues. Germline V gene data show CDR1 as SGHAT and CDR2 as FQNNGV. Bulk tissue was left unsorted, and RNA and DNA were co-extracted from 20-30 mg of it. Patients diagnosed with primary liver carcinoma received treatment through surgical resection. This receptor was taken from a man in his forties with primary liver carcinoma and hepatitis B virus infection. The V gene is TRBV11-2, the J gene TRBJ1-2; D unresolved. The sample was liver tumor tissue from sampling region 2. Subset denoted: tumor region T2, inferior pole. CDR3 sequence: CISSLGPFVYDYTF. CDR3 nucleotides: TGTATCAGCAGCTTAGGTCCGTTTGTCTATGACTACACCTTC.